The 30 T cell receptor beta chains below were found in one sample sequenced in a study of CD8 T cells in Susac syndrome. cDNA came from about 0.46 to 1 ug RNA primed by random hexamers. TCRdb redid the calling of the immunoSEQ multiplex PCR reads with MiXCR, one entry per CDR3 protein. The sample records tens of thousands of distinct CDR3 sequences, about 95% being singletons. The sequencing sample was made of CD8+ T cells from PBMCs. The receptors were gathered from a human donor with multiple sclerosis.

The chain carries TRBV10-3 and TRBJ1-1; a possible D gene is TRBD1 (6 bases). The CDR3 runs to 14 residues. Germline CDR1 reads ENHRY; CDR2 reads SYGVKD. The V and J ends lost 6 bases and 1 base respectively, with 12 bases between them. The CDR3 region has the DNA TGTGCCATCAGATTACAGGGTGAGAACACTGAAGCTTTCTTT. Protein product: CAIRLQGENTEAFF.

This clonotype has a single count. The gene calls are TRBV27 and TRBJ1-1; 8 nucleotides line up with TRBD1. V trimming: 9 bases; J trimming: 4 bases; junction bases outside the gene matches: 16. The CDR3 extends over 16 amino acids. Germline CDR1 and CDR2: MNHEY and SMNVEV (reference sequence). CDR3 bases: TGTGCCAGGGGGGGAAGACAGGGGACTTGTGGCACTGAAGCTTTCTTT. Amino acids: CARGGRQGTCGTEAFF.

CDR3 sequence: CASSSEGSSGTDTQYF. The CDR3 DNA follows: TGCGCCAGCAGCTCGGAAGGGTCTAGCGGCACAGATACGCAGTATTTT. The chain combines TRBV5-1 with TRBJ2-3, with D maybe TRBD2 (6 bases). CDR1 and CDR2 (germline): SGHRS, YFSETQ. Trimming cost V 3 bases and J 1 base, with 15 bases left between them. This CDR3 has 16 residues. The full variable domain, with the rest looked up from reference TRBV5-1 and TRBJ2-3, is KAGVTQTPRYLIKTRGQQVTLSCSPISGHRSVSWYQQTPGQGLQFLFEYFSETQRNKGNFPGRFSGRQFSNSRSEMNVSTLELGDSALYLCASSSEGSSGTDTQYFGPGTRLTVL.

The genes are TRBV27 and TRBJ2-7; 8 positions match TRBD1. After removal of 5 bases from V and 0 bases from J, the junction contained 6 bases not matched to a gene. This CDR3 has 15 amino acids. CDR1 is MNHEY and CDR2 is SMNVEV in the germline V gene (reference sequence). CDR3: CASSPGQASSYEQYF. DNA of the CDR3: TGTGCCAGCAGTCCGGGACAGGCAAGCTCCTACGAGCAGTACTTC.

The rearrangement joins TRBV7-9 to TRBJ2-1; 9 nucleotides match TRBD1. The CDR3 extends over 15 amino acids. V shed 4 bases, J shed 7 bases, and the junction held 8 bases outside the gene matches. The germline gives CDR1 SEHNR, CDR2 FQNEAQ (reference sequence). CDR3 DNA: TGTGCCAGCAGCTCCTTACCCGGACAGGGGAATGAGCAGTTCTTC. It encodes CASSSLPGQGNEQFF.

The chain links TRBV19 to TRBJ2-2; TRBD1 aligns across 8 bases. With V trimmed by 6 bases and J by 6 bases, 9 bases remained unmatched. This CDR3 contains 15 residues. Germline CDR1 is LNHDA and CDR2 is SQIVND (reference sequence). The chain's CDR3 is CASSVAGGLSGELFF. The CDR3 DNA reads as TGTGCCAGTAGCGTTGCAGGGGGCTTGTCCGGGGAGCTGTTTTTT.

This chain links TRBV7-9 with TRBJ2-5; D might be TRBD1 (5 bases). Germline V CDR1 and CDR2: SEHNR, FQNEAQ (reference sequence). V dropped 5 bases and J dropped 1 base, with 11 bases sitting between them. This CDR3 region has 14 residues. DNA of the CDR3: TGTGCCAGCAGCAAGACAGCTGCCCAAGAGACCCAGTACTTC. It encodes CASSKTAAQETQYF.

V gene TRBV27 combines with J gene TRBJ2-5; D gene ambiguous. CDR1 and CDR2 from the germline V gene are MNHEY and SMNVEV (reference sequence). Trimming removed 1 base from V and 5 bases from J, with 8 bases in between. The CDR3 consists of 13 residues. The CDR3 DNA reads as TGTGCCAGCAGTTTATATCACTCGGAGACCCAGTACTTC. Residues: CASSLYHSETQYF.

This clonotype was observed a handful of times. This chain uses TRBV27 with TRBJ2-7, with D perhaps TRBD1 (6 bases). CDR1 and CDR2 from the germline V gene are MNHEY and SMNVEV (reference sequence). CDR3 length: 11 residues. V lost 6 bases to trimming and J lost 3 bases, with 6 bases between them. The CDR3 DNA is TGTGCCAGCAGGACAGGCTACGAGCAGTACTTC. It translates to CASRTGYEQYF.

This clonotype appeared once. Written as DNA, the CDR3 is TGTGCCAGCAGTTATTTAGCGGGGGTTAGTAATGAGCAGTTCTTC. It yields the protein CASSYLAGVSNEQFF. The V and J genes are TRBV6-2 or TRBV6-3 and TRBJ2-1; 9 nucleotides align to TRBD2. The CDR3 is 15 amino acids. With 3 bases clipped from V and 7 bases from J, the junction kept 7 bases outside the gene matches. Germline values: CDR1 MNHEY, CDR2 SVGEGT.

The chain is built from TRBV21-1 and TRBJ1-1. TRBV21-1 is shown as a pseudogene. CDR3 size: 10 residues. CDR3 in amino acids: CARVSTEAFF. As DNA, the CDR3 is TGTGCCAGGGTTAGCACTGAAGCTTTCTTT.

The chain is built from TRBV7-9 and TRBJ1-1; D perhaps matches TRBD1 (5 bases). The CDR3 runs 15 residues. The germline V gene encodes CDR1 SEHNR and CDR2 FQNEAQ (reference sequence). V shed 4 bases and J shed 1 base, with 13 bases lying between them. CDR3 in DNA: TGTGCCAGCAGCTGGGGGGAAACCCCGAACACTGAAGCTTTCTTT. Protein product: CASSWGETPNTEAFF.

This chain connects TRBV7-9 to TRBJ2-7; D is perhaps TRBD1 (5 bases). CDR1 is SEHNR and CDR2 is FQNEAQ in the germline V gene (reference sequence). There are 16 residues in the CDR3. V lost 1 base to trimming and J lost 2 bases, with 15 bases between them. CDR3 DNA sequence: TGTGCCAGCAGCTTAGAGGGGTCAGGGCAGCCCTACGAGCAGTACTTC. This gives the protein CASSLEGSGQPYEQYF.

The J gene is TRBJ2-2, the V gene TRBV3-1, with TRBD2 as a possible D gene (5 bases). Trimming removed 4 bases at V and 6 bases at J, with 21 bases between. Germline V CDR1 and CDR2: LGHDT, YNNKEL (reference sequence). The CDR3 sequence is 17 residues long. The CDR3 DNA is TGTGCCAGCAGCCGAGGGCCTTTCAAAGAGGGAGCCGGGGAGCTGTTTTTT. Translated, it gives CASSRGPFKEGAGELFF.

The chain recombines TRBV27 with TRBJ2-7; perhaps TRBD2 as D (5 bases). Germline CDR1 reads MNHEY; CDR2 reads SMNVEV (reference sequence). V lost 6 bases to trimming and J lost 5 bases, with 11 bases between them. The CDR3 loop spans 12 amino acids. CDR3 amino acids: CASRIIGDEQYF. CDR3 DNA: TGTGCCAGCAGAATTATCGGGGACGAGCAGTACTTC.

The chain couples TRBV3-1 to TRBJ2-3; TRBD2 matches at 10 bases. CDR3 length: 16 residues. The germline gives CDR1 LGHDT, CDR2 YNNKEL (reference sequence). V was pared by 4 bases and J by 0 bases, with 4 bases of the junction left unmatched. The CDR3 here is CASSRSGRASTDTQYF. Here the CDR3 DNA reads TGTGCCAGCAGCCGCAGCGGGAGGGCCAGCACAGATACGCAGTATTTT.

The genes are TRBV9 and TRBJ2-5, with D uncertain. Germline V gives CDR1 SGDLS, CDR2 YYNGEE. The germline V and J ends were trimmed by 2 bases and 4 bases, with 9 bases remaining between them. The CDR3 loop spans 13 amino acids. The chain's CDR3 is CASSVIIGETQYF. CDR3 DNA: TGTGCCAGCAGCGTGATCATTGGAGAGACCCAGTACTTC.

This sequence joins TRBV5-5 and TRBJ1-1; a weak D match, TRBD1 (6 bases). Germline-derived CDR1 and CDR2 are SGHKS and YYEKEE (reference sequence). The CDR3 spans 16 residues. Trimming took 3 bases from V and 5 from J, leaving 20 bases between them. CDR3 in amino acids: CASSSPGGGPDTEAFF. The CDR3 DNA sequence: TGTGCCAGCAGCTCCCCGGGAGGGGGGCCGGATACTGAAGCTTTCTTT.

The chain couples TRBV19 to TRBJ1-1; D is possibly TRBD1 (5 bases). The ends were cut back, 7 bases at V and 5 bases at J, with 11 bases in the middle. The CDR3 is 12 residues long. Germline V gives CDR1 LNHDA, CDR2 SQIVND (reference sequence). The CDR3 here is CASKDWGTEAFF. The CDR3 DNA follows: TGTGCCAGTAAAGACTGGGGGACTGAAGCTTTCTTT.

In DNA, the CDR3 is TGTGCCAGCAGCTCGATGAGGGACGGACACAATGAGCAGTTCTTC. Its translation: CASSSMRDGHNEQFF. The J gene is TRBJ2-1, the V gene TRBV7-9, with D perhaps matching TRBD1 or TRBD2 (5 bases each). The CDR3 is 15 residues long. Between the trimmed V and J ends, which lost 4 bases and 5 bases, there was a span of 15 bases. The germline V gene encodes CDR1 SEHNR and CDR2 FQNEAQ (reference sequence).

V is TRBV27 and J is TRBJ2-2; no clear D gene. The CDR3 sequence is 12 residues long. The germline gives CDR1 MNHEY, CDR2 SMNVEV (reference sequence). The V and J ends lost 3 bases and 6 bases respectively, with 5 bases between them. The CDR3 reads CASSFGAGELFF. The CDR3 nucleotides are TGTGCCAGCAGTTTTGGGGCCGGGGAGCTGTTTTTT.

This sequence joins TRBV2 and TRBJ2-1; the D call may be TRBD1 or TRBD2 (5 bases each). The germline CDR1 and CDR2 sequences are SNHLY and FYNNEI. The CDR3 consists of 16 residues. V was trimmed by 6 bases and J by 2 bases, leaving 17 bases between them. CDR3 region: CASSTDVGVPYNEQFF. The CDR3 DNA reads as TGTGCCAGCAGCACAGACGTGGGGGTACCCTACAATGAGCAGTTCTTC.

The chain recombines TRBV13 with TRBJ2-7; 7 positions agree with TRBD1. From germline, CDR1 is PRHDT and CDR2 FYEKMQ (reference sequence). There are 18 residues in the CDR3. J lost 3 bases, V lost 0 bases, and 14 bases had no gene match. CDR3 sequence (DNA): TGTGCCAGCAGCTTAGGCCCCATGAGGACAGGAGGACGCTACGAGCAGTACTTC. Translation gives CASSLGPMRTGGRYEQYF.

This chain links TRBV7-6 with TRBJ2-1; 7 nucleotides align to TRBD2. Losses at the gene ends were 7 bases for V and 2 bases for J; bases not matched to a gene: 14. Per the germline V gene, CDR1 is SGHVS and CDR2 is FNYEAQ. CDR3 length: 17 residues. The CDR3 region is CASTPRVPGGTYNEQFF. CDR3 bases: TGTGCCAGCACCCCTAGAGTTCCGGGAGGCACCTACAATGAGCAGTTCTTC.

The CDR3 sequence: CAWSVGGHYEQYF. CDR3 coding DNA: TGTGCCTGGAGTGTCGGGGGCCACTACGAGCAGTACTTC. This sequence joins TRBV30 and TRBJ2-7, with D possibly being TRBD1 or TRBD2 (6 bases each). This CDR3 comprises 13 residues. The germline V gene has CDR1 GTSNPN and CDR2 SVGIG (reference sequence). V lost 0 bases and J lost 3, with 9 bases in between.

This clonotype was found once. CDR3 DNA sequence: TGTGCCAGCAGCGTAGCTACGACAAGGAATTACTATGGCTACACCTTC. Protein: CASSVATTRNYYGYTF. This chain joins TRBV9 and TRBJ1-2; D is unclear. Deletions cut 0 bases from V and 3 bases from J, with 15 bases between. CDR3 length equals 16 residues. CDR1 SGDLS and CDR2 YYNGEE come from the germline V gene.

This rearrangement joins TRBV13 to TRBJ2-7, with 10 bases identical to TRBD1. The CDR3 length is 15 residues. Germline CDR1 is PRHDT and CDR2 is FYEKMQ (reference sequence). Germline trimming cut 5 bases from V and 0 bases from J; bases unmatched to any gene: 4. The CDR3 is CASSPGTGVSYEQYF. The CDR3 nucleotides are TGTGCCAGCAGCCCCGGGACAGGGGTCTCCTACGAGCAGTACTTC.

Comment on this clonotype: At one boundary the junction diverges from the germline segment, which might be a read error. The chain joins TRBV5-4 to TRBJ1-1, with a possible D match to TRBD1 (5 bases). The CDR3 is 15 residues long. Germline values: CDR1 SGHNT, CDR2 YYREEE (reference sequence). CDR3 in amino acids: CASTLGRGLGTEAFF. CDR3 bases: TGTGCCAGCACCTTGGGACGGGGGTTGGGCACTGAAGCTTTCTTT.

The sample holds one count of this clonotype. The chain links TRBV9 to TRBJ1-1; no reliable D call. The V end lost 3 bases, the J end lost 0 bases, and 9 bases lay between the germline ends. The CDR3 spans 14 residues. CDR1 SGDLS and CDR2 YYNGEE come from the germline V gene. CDR3 sequence reads: CASSASGMNTEAFF. The CDR3 DNA sequence: TGTGCCAGCAGCGCATCCGGGATGAACACTGAAGCTTTCTTT.

The genes are TRBV27 and TRBJ2-3; no clear D gene. Trimming stripped 4 bases from V and 4 bases from J, with 9 bases between. Germline CDR1 is MNHEY and CDR2 is SMNVEV (reference sequence). This CDR3 contains 13 residues. The CDR3 sequence is CASSSSWADTQYF. The DNA for the CDR3 is TGTGCCAGCAGTTCCTCCTGGGCAGATACGCAGTATTTT.